The rows below give T cell receptor beta chains drawn from one sample of a study of blood T cell repertoires in COVID-19. Libraries were prepared by immunoSEQ multiplex PCR; TCRdb keeps only in-frame clonotypes and omits some of them. This table holds some 260,000 clones, roughly 88% found once. Sequenced input: peripheral blood. These receptors all come from a woman in her seventies with COVID-19, enrolled during active disease. The CDR3 runs from the conserved cysteine through the conserved F or W.

TRBV3-1/TRBV3-2 | CASSPWASFNEQFF
TRBV6-5 | CASNPGLGTDTQYF
TRBV9 | CASSVGSRGQPYNEQFF
TRBV11-2 | CASSLEGWTMNTEAFF
TRBV6-1 | CASSEAWGQHYGYTF
TRBV9 | CASSTRGGEGSPLHF
TRBV5-8 | CASTDRGPTYEQYF
TRBV6-5 | CASSSRQYNSPLHF
TRBV19 | CASSRGGGSGRSNEQFF
TRBV14 | CASSRQNTEAFF
TRBV28 | CASSFVTGSTEAFF
TRBV10-3 | CAISPRSAGETYEQYF
TRBV19 | CASSIAGAYNEQFF
TRBV10-3 | CAISESTGKGDEKLFF
TRBV24-1 | CATSDFDGAYNEQFF
TRBV28 | CASSRPAQGLGHKDTQYF
TRBV5-1 | CASSTGLAGGVSYNEQFF
TRBV4-1 | CASSPTPGINQPQHF
TRBV11-2 | CASSSSTANYGYTF
TRBV5-1 | CASSQPGHNYGYTF
TRBV7-7 | CASSPGTSGTRGYNEQFF
TRBV4-1 | CASSREGGAGYNEQFF
TRBV5-1 | CASSLTGTAGNTIYF
TRBV5-1 | CASSPGTGTEAFF
TRBV11-3 | CASSQTALQETQYF
TRBV7-9 | CASSLTVAGGPYNEQFF
TRBV20-1 | CSVRDRVAFF
TRBV11-2 | CASSLDGTGNGEQFF
TRBV21-1 | CASSKVPPGGNTEAFF
TRBV28 | CASSLHPGQGARGGELFF
TRBV29-1 | CSVETGGYEQYF
TRBV7-6 | CASSLLAGELNEQFF
TRBV28 | CASKTGHPSYEQYF
TRBV19 | CASRTRTGPYGYTF